These 30 T cell receptor beta chains share one sample of origin, sequenced in a study of cytotoxic CD8 clonotypes in ibrutinib-treated CLL. Method: immunoSEQ multiplex PCR; TCRdb's copy keeps in-frame clones and lacks some. Here the sample spans 150,000 or so clones, around 80% being singletons. Sequences were derived from PBMCs, sampled after 36 months of ibrutinib treatment. Receptor source: a human donor with chronic lymphocytic leukemia.

V is TRBV5-4 and J is TRBJ2-7; 9 nucleotides match TRBD1. This CDR3 spans 14 amino acids. The J segment lost 4 bases and the V segment lost 0 bases, leaving 2 bases of the junction unmatched. Germline CDR1 and CDR2: SGHNT and YYREEE (reference sequence). The CDR3 nucleotides read TGTGCCAGCAGCTTGGCCGGGACAGGGTACGAGCAGTACTTC. Translated: CASSLAGTGYEQYF.

V is TRBV5-1 and J is TRBJ1-1, with 7 bases lining up with TRBD1. Germline V gives CDR1 SGHRS, CDR2 YFSETQ. This CDR3 is 15 amino acids long. J was trimmed by 0 bases and V by 4 bases; bases with no gene match: 6. DNA for the CDR3: TGCGCCAGCAGCGTACAGGGGACCATGAACACTGAAGCTTTCTTT. Its protein product is CASSVQGTMNTEAFF. The whole variable domain, filled in from reference TRBV5-1 and TRBJ1-1, reads KAGVTQTPRYLIKTRGQQVTLSCSPISGHRSVSWYQQTPGQGLQFLFEYFSETQRNKGNFPGRFSGRQFSNSRSEMNVSTLELGDSALYLCASSVQGTMNTEAFFGQGTRLTVV.

This clone was counted once. The chain joins TRBV30 to TRBJ1-4; TRBD1 agrees at 9 bases. With 1 base clipped from V and 6 bases from J, the junction kept 6 bases outside the gene matches. Germline V gene sequence: CDR1 GTSNPN, CDR2 SVGIG (reference sequence). The CDR3 covers 15 residues. DNA for the CDR3: TGTGCCTGGAGTGGCCCGGGACAGGGAGATGAAAAACTGTTTTTT. This encodes CAWSGPGQGDEKLFF.

The rearrangement links TRBV27 to TRBJ1-1; D gene unclear. The CDR3 loop spans 13 amino acids. V lost 3 bases and J lost 2, with 7 bases in between. CDR1 and CDR2 (germline): MNHEY, SMNVEV (reference sequence). The CDR3 DNA sequence: TGTGCCAGCAGTTTCGGAATTAACACTGAAGCTTTCTTT. Its protein product is CASSFGINTEAFF.

This chain links TRBV10-3 with TRBJ2-7, with D perhaps TRBD1 or TRBD2 (6 bases each). The germline CDR1 and CDR2 sequences are ENHRY and SYGVKD. This CDR3 is 13 amino acids long. V dropped 4 bases and J dropped 3 bases, with 10 bases sitting between them. The CDR3 nucleotides are TGTGCCATCAGTGCACAGGGAGGCTACGAGCAGTACTTC. It encodes CAISAQGGYEQYF.

The V call is TRBV27, the J call TRBJ2-5; 8 bases agree with TRBD2. The CDR3 runs 15 residues. After removal of 4 bases from V and 5 bases from J, the junction contained 9 bases not matched to a gene. Germline assignment: CDR1 MNHEY and CDR2 SMNVEV (reference sequence). DNA of the CDR3: TGTGCCAGCAGTTCCCCAGCGGGGGCAGACGAGACCCAGTACTTC. Amino acids: CASSSPAGADETQYF.

The sample holds one count of this clone. The V and J genes are TRBV4-1 and TRBJ2-1; D not resolved. The CDR3 totals 14 residues. V lost 5 bases and J 4 bases, leaving 12 bases between the germline ends. Germline CDR1 MGHRA, CDR2 YSYEKL. In nucleotides, the CDR3 is TGCGCCAGCAGCTCCCGCCCATTTTACAATGAGCAGTTCTTC. Translating gives CASSSRPFYNEQFF.

V usage is TRBV5-1 and J usage is TRBJ2-1; 8 nucleotides agree with TRBD2. The CDR3 has 16 residues. Germline-derived CDR1 and CDR2 are SGHRS and YFSETQ. V was clipped by 4 bases and J by 8 bases; unmatched bases: 14. CDR3 nucleotides: TGCGCCAGCAGCACGGGCTTAGCGGGACTAGGGGATGAGCAGTTCTTC. Translated: CASSTGLAGLGDEQFF.

The chain carries TRBV9 and TRBJ2-5, with D unresolved. There are 14 residues in the CDR3. Germline V gives CDR1 SGDLS, CDR2 YYNGEE. The V end was cut by 0 bases, the J end by 3 bases, with 9 bases between. The CDR3 is CASSVVDWEETQYF. CDR3 coding DNA: TGTGCCAGCAGCGTAGTCGACTGGGAAGAGACCCAGTACTTC.

The CDR3 sequence: CASSTTGSGNTIYF. The CDR3 bases are TGTGCCAGCAGCACCACAGGGAGCGGAAACACCATATATTTT. The chain links TRBV28 to TRBJ1-3, with D possibly matching TRBD1 (6 bases). The V gene lost 6 bases and the J gene lost 4 bases, with 13 bases spanning the gap. The CDR3 length is 14 residues. The V gene's germline CDR1 is MDHEN and CDR2 SYDVKM.

In this sample, this clone turned up once. J is TRBJ1-1 and V is TRBV30; the D is unclear. Trimming shortened V by 2 bases and J by 0 bases, and 10 bases separated the two germline ends. This CDR3 region has 14 residues. Germline CDR1 is GTSNPN and CDR2 is SVGIG (reference sequence). CDR3: CAWSRTVMNTEAFF. In nucleotides, the CDR3 is TGTGCCTGGAGTCGAACAGTCATGAACACTGAAGCTTTCTTT.

V gene TRBV5-1 combines with J gene TRBJ1-2; no clear D. V was trimmed by 0 bases and J by 8 bases, leaving 8 bases between them. CDR1 is SGHRS and CDR2 is YFSETQ in the germline V gene. The CDR3 loop spans 12 amino acids. The CDR3 loop reads CASSLGGGGYTF. The CDR3 nucleotides read TGCGCCAGCAGCTTGGGTGGAGGAGGCTACACCTTC.

The V and J genes are TRBV9 and TRBJ2-1; 8 bases line up with TRBD2. J was trimmed by 0 bases and V by 4 bases; bases with no gene match: 6. This CDR3 spans 16 amino acids. The germline V gene encodes CDR1 SGDLS and CDR2 YYNGEE. Here the CDR3 DNA reads TGTGCCAGCAGCCAATTAGCGGGACACTCCTACAATGAGCAGTTCTTC. Translated, it gives CASSQLAGHSYNEQFF.

The chain has TRBV27 and TRBJ1-1; no definite D call. The CDR3 runs 13 residues. Trimming left V 5 bases short and J 0 bases short, with 7 bases between. From germline, CDR1 is MNHEY and CDR2 SMNVEV (reference sequence). This CDR3 reads CASSPSMNTEAFF. In nucleotides, the CDR3 is TGTGCCAGCAGTCCGTCAATGAACACTGAAGCTTTCTTT.

The CDR3 sequence: CASSYKNRGYEQYF. CDR3 bases: TGTGCCAGCAGTTACAAGAACAGGGGCTACGAGCAGTACTTC. This sequence joins TRBV6-5 and TRBJ2-7, with 7 positions matching TRBD1. The CDR3 has 14 residues. J lost 3 bases, V lost 2 bases, and 4 bases had no gene match. Germline CDR1 and CDR2: MNHEY and SVGAGI.

The V gene is TRBV6-5, the J gene TRBJ1-4, with D possibly matching TRBD1 (5 bases). The CDR3 extends over 15 amino acids. Between the trimmed V and J ends, which lost 6 bases and 5 bases, there was a span of 16 bases. The germline V gene encodes CDR1 MNHEY and CDR2 SVGAGI. The CDR3 is CASRPPRGRNEKLFF. In DNA form, the CDR3 reads TGTGCCAGCAGACCACCTCGGGGCCGGAATGAAAAACTGTTTTTT.

In this sample, this clone turned up once. V gene TRBV29-1 combines with J gene TRBJ1-2; 11 bases fit TRBD1. V trimming: 6 bases; J trimming: 4 bases; junction bases outside the gene matches: 4. The CDR3 runs 13 residues. Germline loops: CDR1 SQVTM, CDR2 ANQGSEA. CDR3 in amino acids: CSVSGTGGYGYTF. In nucleotides, the CDR3 is TGCAGCGTGTCCGGGACAGGGGGCTATGGCTACACCTTC.

The J gene is TRBJ1-4, the V gene TRBV4-2; 9 bases match TRBD1. The germline V gene encodes CDR1 LGHNA and CDR2 YNFKEQ. V dropped 3 bases and J dropped 5; count of bases not matched to a gene: 7. The CDR3 has 16 residues. CDR3 in DNA: TGTGCCAGCAGCCACCCGTTGGGACAGGGAAATGAAAAACTGTTTTTT. This codes for CASSHPLGQGNEKLFF.

The chain couples TRBV7-2 to TRBJ1-4, with D possibly being TRBD1 (5 bases). V was pared by 6 bases and J by 5 bases, with 13 bases between. Germline CDR1 SGHTA, CDR2 FQGNSA. The CDR3 contains 14 residues. The CDR3 region has the DNA TGTGCCAGCAGTCCGGGGGGGGTGAATGAAAAACTGTTTTTT. This codes for CASSPGGVNEKLFF.

This clone appeared a single time. This sequence joins TRBV6-6 and TRBJ2-7; no clear D. Trimming took off 1 base at V and 0 bases at J, with 7 bases between the two ends. This CDR3 has 14 residues. In germline, CDR1 is MNHNY, CDR2 SVGAGI (reference sequence). CDR3 nucleotide sequence: TGTGCCAGCAGTTACTACGGCAACTCCTACGAGCAGTACTTC. It translates to CASSYYGNSYEQYF.

This clone has a handful of counts. This chain connects TRBV4-1 to TRBJ1-1; D gene unclear. Trimming removed 4 bases from V and 1 base from J, with 10 bases in between. This CDR3 is built from 14 residues. CDR1 is MGHRA, CDR2 YSYEKL, per germline. The CDR3 region is CASSRNPRNTEAFF. The CDR3 DNA reads TGCGCCAGCAGCCGGAATCCCAGGAACACTGAAGCTTTCTTT.

The V gene is TRBV7-9, the J gene TRBJ1-2; D might be TRBD1 (5 bases). CDR1 SEHNR and CDR2 FQNEAQ come from the germline V gene (reference sequence). The CDR3 is 14 amino acids. Trimming stripped 1 base from V and 3 bases from J, with 9 bases between. For the CDR3, the DNA is TGTGCCAGCAGCTTAGGTTCGGGGGACTATGGCTACACCTTC. Its translation is CASSLGSGDYGYTF.

V gene TRBV11-2 combines with J gene TRBJ2-1, with D maybe TRBD2 (5 bases). Between the trimmed V and J ends, which lost 0 bases and 0 bases, there was a span of 9 bases. The CDR3 consists of 16 residues. Germline-derived CDR1 and CDR2 are SGHAT and FQNNGV. The CDR3 DNA reads as TGTGCCAGCAGCTTAGAGGGGAGAGGCTCCTACAATGAGCAGTTCTTC. Protein product: CASSLEGRGSYNEQFF.

This chain links TRBV15 with TRBJ2-3, with D perhaps TRBD1 or TRBD2 (6 bases each). Germline CDR1 LNHNV, CDR2 YYDKDF (reference sequence). CDR3 length: 12 residues. The V end lost 6 bases, the J end lost 5 bases, and 9 bases lay between the germline ends. The DNA of the CDR3 is TGTGCCACCAGTGAGGGGGGAGATACGCAGTATTTT. Translation: CATSEGGDTQYF.

This clone showed up just a few times. The rearrangement uses TRBV6-4 and TRBJ1-2, with unresolved D. Germline-derived CDR1 and CDR2 are MRHNA and SNTAGT. The CDR3 spans 13 residues. Trimming removed 10 bases at V and 4 bases at J, with 16 bases between. The CDR3: CATGDRKTYGYTF. For the CDR3, the DNA is TGTGCCACGGGAGATCGAAAGACCTATGGCTACACCTTC.

V and J are TRBV27 and TRBJ2-7; TRBD1 agrees at 8 bases. V was clipped by 7 bases and J by 6 bases; unmatched bases: 11. Germline assignment: CDR1 MNHEY and CDR2 SMNVEV (reference sequence). The CDR3 loop spans 14 amino acids. The CDR3 DNA is TGTGCCAGCAATTTTGCAGGGGGCAAGGGCGAGCAGTACTTC. Residues: CASNFAGGKGEQYF.

The J gene is TRBJ2-5, the V gene TRBV7-6, with D unclear. In germline, CDR1 is SGHVS, CDR2 FNYEAQ. Trimming shortened V by 4 bases and J by 5 bases, and 5 bases separated the two germline ends. The CDR3 runs to 11 residues. CDR3 nucleotides: TGTGCCAGCAGCTACGGGGAGACCCAGTACTTC. The encoded protein is CASSYGETQYF.

Here the CDR3 DNA reads TGCAGCGTTGAAGCGAGGACTTGGGGGGCCAACGTCCTGACTTTC. Translated: CSVEARTWGANVLTF. The chain employs TRBV29-1 and TRBJ2-6; perhaps TRBD2 as D (5 bases). Trimming left V 1 base short and J 4 bases short, with 11 bases between. The CDR3 length is 15 residues. CDR1 is SQVTM, CDR2 ANQGSEA, per germline.

This clone was picked up a small number of times. The chain employs TRBV23-1 and TRBJ1-2; D not resolved. TRBV23-1 is reported as an ORF; its role is uncertain. V dropped 2 bases and J dropped 7 bases, with 8 bases sitting between them. The CDR3 is 12 amino acids. As DNA, the CDR3 is TGCGCCAGCAGTCAAAAGAAGAGTGGCTACACCTTC. It translates to CASSQKKSGYTF.

The chain employs TRBV6-1 and TRBJ1-2, with D possibly being TRBD1 (5 bases). The CDR3 covers 13 residues. Germline V CDR1 and CDR2: MNHNS, SASEGT. V was shortened by 3 bases and J by 8 bases, with 13 bases between the two germline ends. CDR3 in amino acids: CASSDFSREGYTF. The CDR3 DNA sequence: TGTGCCAGCAGTGACTTCTCCAGGGAAGGCTACACCTTC.